These 3 T cell receptor beta chains came from one sample sequenced in a study of beta chain features in type 1 diabetes. Expressed TCRB transcripts were sequenced because the isolated RNA had all been reverse transcribed beforehand. Produced via immunoSEQ multiplex PCR; TCRdb's table is partial and in-frame only. The profile shows over 100,000 clones, 40% of them singletons. Sequencing was performed on stem cell memory CD4+ T cells from blood. The receptors come from a young woman in good health.

The gene calls are TRBV5-6 and TRBJ2-5; 15 bases are a match to TRBD2. Germline V gene data show CDR1 as SGHDT and CDR2 as YYEEEE. CDR3 length: 17 amino acids. V lost 1 base to trimming and J lost 4 bases; unmatched junction nucleotides: 5. The CDR3 here is CASSLWGLAGGIETQYF. In nucleotides, the CDR3 is TGTGCCAGCAGCTTGTGGGGACTAGCGGGAGGTATAGAGACCCAGTACTTC.

This clone appeared a few times. The chain is built from TRBV19 and TRBJ2-1, with no clear D. Germline values: CDR1 LNHDA, CDR2 SQIVND (reference sequence). CDR3 length: 17 residues. Trimming removed 3 bases from V and 6 bases from J, with 21 bases in between. The CDR3 nucleotides read TGTGCCAGTAGTATTCGCCAGGAAATAAACCTTGTCAATGAGCAGTTCTTC. Translating it yields CASSIRQEINLVNEQFF.

V is TRBV28 and J is TRBJ2-5; 9 bases align to TRBD1. Germline assignment: CDR1 MDHEN and CDR2 SYDVKM. This CDR3 is 16 amino acids long. After removal of 4 bases from V and 2 bases from J, the junction contained 8 bases not matched to a gene. In DNA, the CDR3 is TGTGCCAGCAGTTACCCGGGACAGGGCCTACAAGAGACCCAGTACTTC. Its protein is CASSYPGQGLQETQYF.